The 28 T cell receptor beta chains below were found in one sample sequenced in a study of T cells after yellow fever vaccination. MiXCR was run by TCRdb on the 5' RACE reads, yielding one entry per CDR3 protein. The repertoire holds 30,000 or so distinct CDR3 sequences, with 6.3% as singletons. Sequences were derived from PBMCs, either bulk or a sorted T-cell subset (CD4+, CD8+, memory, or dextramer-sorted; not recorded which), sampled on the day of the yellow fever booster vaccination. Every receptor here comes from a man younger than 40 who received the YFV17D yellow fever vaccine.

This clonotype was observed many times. The CDR3 sequence: CATSDGRDPFSQQFF. CDR3 bases: TGTGCCACCAGTGACGGCCGGGACCCGTTCTCACAGCAGTTCTTC. The chain is built from TRBV24-1 and TRBJ2-1; D possibly matches TRBD1 or TRBD2 (5 bases each). V was cut by 4 bases and J by 11 bases, with 20 bases left in between. Germline CDR1 is KGHDR and CDR2 is SFDVKD. The CDR3 runs 15 residues.

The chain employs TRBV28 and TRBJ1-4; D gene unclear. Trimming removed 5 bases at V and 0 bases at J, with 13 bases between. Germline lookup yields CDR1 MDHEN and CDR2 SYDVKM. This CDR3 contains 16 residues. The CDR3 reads CASSTQLGATNEKLFF. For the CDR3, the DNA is TGTGCCAGCAGTACTCAGCTCGGCGCAACTAATGAAAAACTGTTTTTT.

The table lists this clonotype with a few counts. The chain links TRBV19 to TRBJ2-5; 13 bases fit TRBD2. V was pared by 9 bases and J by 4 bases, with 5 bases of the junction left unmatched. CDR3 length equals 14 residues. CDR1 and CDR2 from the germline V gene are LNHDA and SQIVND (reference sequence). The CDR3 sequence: CARKGTSGIETQYF. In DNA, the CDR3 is TGTGCCAGAAAAGGGACTAGCGGGATAGAGACCCAGTACTTC. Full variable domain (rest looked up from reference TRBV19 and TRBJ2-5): DGGITQSPKYLFRKEGQNVTLSCEQNLNHDAMYWYRQDPGQGLRLIYYSQIVNDFQKGDIAEGYSVSREKKESFPLTVTSAQKNPTAFYLCARKGTSGIETQYFGPGTRLLVL.

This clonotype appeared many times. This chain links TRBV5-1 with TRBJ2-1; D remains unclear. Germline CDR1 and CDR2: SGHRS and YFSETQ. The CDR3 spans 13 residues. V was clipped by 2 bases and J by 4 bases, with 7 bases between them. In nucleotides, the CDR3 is TGCGCCAGCAGCTTTTGGGATTACAATGAGCAGTTCTTC. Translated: CASSFWDYNEQFF.

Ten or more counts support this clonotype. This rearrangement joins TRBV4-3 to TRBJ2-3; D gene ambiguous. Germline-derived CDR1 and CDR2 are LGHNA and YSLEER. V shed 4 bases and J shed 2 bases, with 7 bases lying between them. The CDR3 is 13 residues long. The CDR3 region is CASSPSVTDTQYF. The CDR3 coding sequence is TGCGCCAGCAGCCCCTCCGTCACAGATACGCAGTATTTT.

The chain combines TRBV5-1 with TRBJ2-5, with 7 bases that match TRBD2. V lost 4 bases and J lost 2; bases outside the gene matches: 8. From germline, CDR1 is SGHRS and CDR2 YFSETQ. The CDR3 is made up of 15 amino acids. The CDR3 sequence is CASSPWSGAQETQYF. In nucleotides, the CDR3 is TGCGCCAGCAGCCCGTGGAGCGGGGCGCAAGAGACCCAGTACTTC. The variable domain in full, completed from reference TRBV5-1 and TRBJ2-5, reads KAGVTQTPRYLIKTRGQQVTLSCSPISGHRSVSWYQQTPGQGLQFLFEYFSETQRNKGNFPGRFSGRQFSNSRSEMNVSTLELGDSALYLCASSPWSGAQETQYFGPGTRLLVL.

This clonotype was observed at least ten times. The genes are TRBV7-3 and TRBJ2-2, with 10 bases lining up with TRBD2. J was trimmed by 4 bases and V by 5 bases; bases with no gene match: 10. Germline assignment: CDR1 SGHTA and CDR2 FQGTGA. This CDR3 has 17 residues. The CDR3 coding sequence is TGTGCCAGCAGCCCCCAGAGCGGGAGGGGGGTCACCGGGGAGCTGTTTTTT. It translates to CASSPQSGRGVTGELFF.

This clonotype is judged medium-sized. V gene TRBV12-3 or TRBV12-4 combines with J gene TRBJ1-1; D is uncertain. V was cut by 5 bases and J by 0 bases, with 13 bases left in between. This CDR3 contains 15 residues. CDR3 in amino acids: CASSIEGGVNTEAFF. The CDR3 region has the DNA TGTGCCAGCAGTATAGAGGGAGGAGTGAACACTGAAGCTTTCTTT.

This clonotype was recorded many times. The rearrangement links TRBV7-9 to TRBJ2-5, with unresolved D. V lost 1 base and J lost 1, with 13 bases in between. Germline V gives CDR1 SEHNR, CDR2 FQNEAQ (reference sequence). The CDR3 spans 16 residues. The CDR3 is CASSLVYERPQETQYF. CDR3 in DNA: TGTGCCAGCAGCTTAGTGTACGAGAGGCCCCAAGAGACCCAGTACTTC.

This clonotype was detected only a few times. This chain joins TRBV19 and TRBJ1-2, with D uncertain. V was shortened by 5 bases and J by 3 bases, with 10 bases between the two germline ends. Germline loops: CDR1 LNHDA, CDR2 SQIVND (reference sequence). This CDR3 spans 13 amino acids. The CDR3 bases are TGTGCCAGTAGTCGTCAAAAGGACTATGGCTACACCTTC. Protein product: CASSRQKDYGYTF.

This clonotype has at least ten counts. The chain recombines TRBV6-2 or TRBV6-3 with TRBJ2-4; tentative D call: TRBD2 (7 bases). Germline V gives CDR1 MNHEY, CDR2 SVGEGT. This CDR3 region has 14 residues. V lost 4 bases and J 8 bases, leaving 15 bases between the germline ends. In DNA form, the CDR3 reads TGTGCCAGCAGTTGGGGGGGCAAGGTTGACATTCAGTACTTC. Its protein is CASSWGGKVDIQYF.

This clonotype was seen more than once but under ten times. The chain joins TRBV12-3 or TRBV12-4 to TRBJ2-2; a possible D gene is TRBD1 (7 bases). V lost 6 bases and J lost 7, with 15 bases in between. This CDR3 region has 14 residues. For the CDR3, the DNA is TGTGCCAGCAGACCTGACAGGGAGGTCGGGGAGCTGTTTTTT. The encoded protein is CASRPDREVGELFF.

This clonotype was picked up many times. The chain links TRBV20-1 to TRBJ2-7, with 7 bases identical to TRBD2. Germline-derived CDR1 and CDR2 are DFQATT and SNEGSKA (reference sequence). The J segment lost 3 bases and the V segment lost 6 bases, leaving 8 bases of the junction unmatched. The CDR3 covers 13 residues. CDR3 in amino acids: CSALGGWFYEQYF. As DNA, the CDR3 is TGCAGTGCCCTGGGGGGGTGGTTCTACGAGCAGTACTTC.

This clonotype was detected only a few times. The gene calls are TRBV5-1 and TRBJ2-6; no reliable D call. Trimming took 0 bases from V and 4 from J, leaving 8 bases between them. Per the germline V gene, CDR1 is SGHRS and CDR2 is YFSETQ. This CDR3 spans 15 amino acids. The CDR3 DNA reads TGCGCCAGCAGCTTGGCAGTTAGCGGGGCCAACGTCCTGACTTTC. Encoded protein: CASSLAVSGANVLTF.

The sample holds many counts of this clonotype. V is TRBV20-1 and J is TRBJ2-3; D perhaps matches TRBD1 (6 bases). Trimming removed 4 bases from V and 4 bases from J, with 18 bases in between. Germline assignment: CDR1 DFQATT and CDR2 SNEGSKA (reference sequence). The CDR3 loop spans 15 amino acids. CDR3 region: CSAIAKSRGSDTQYF. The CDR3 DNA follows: TGCAGTGCTATCGCCAAGAGCAGGGGTTCAGATACGCAGTATTTT.

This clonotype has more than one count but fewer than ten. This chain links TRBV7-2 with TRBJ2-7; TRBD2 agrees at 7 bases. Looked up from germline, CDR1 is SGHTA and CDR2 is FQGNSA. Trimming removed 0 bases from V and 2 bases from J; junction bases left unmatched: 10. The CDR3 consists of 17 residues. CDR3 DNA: TGTGCCAGCAGCTTAGCTTCCTCCAGCGGGGTAGCCTACGAGCAGTACTTC. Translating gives CASSLASSSGVAYEQYF.

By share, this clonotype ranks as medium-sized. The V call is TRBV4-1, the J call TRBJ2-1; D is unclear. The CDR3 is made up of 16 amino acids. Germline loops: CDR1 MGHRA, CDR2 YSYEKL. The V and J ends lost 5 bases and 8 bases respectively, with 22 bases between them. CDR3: CASSTSRAARADEQFF. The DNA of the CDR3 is TGCGCCAGCAGCACTTCTCGGGCTGCACGAGCCGATGAGCAGTTCTTC.

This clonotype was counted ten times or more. CDR3 sequence (DNA): TGTGCCAGCAGTTTAAAAGGGGTAGAGACCCAGTACTTC. Protein: CASSLKGVETQYF. The J gene is TRBJ2-5, the V gene TRBV27; a possible D gene is TRBD1 (5 bases). V was trimmed by 2 bases and J by 4 bases, leaving 8 bases between them. Germline values: CDR1 MNHEY, CDR2 SMNVEV (reference sequence). The CDR3 contains 13 residues.

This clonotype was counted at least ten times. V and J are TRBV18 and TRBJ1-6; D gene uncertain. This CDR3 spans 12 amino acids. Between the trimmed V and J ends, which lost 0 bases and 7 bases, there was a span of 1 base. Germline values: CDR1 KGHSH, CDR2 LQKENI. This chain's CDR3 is CASSPPNSPLHF. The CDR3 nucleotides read TGTGCCAGCTCACCACCCAATTCACCCCTCCACTTT.

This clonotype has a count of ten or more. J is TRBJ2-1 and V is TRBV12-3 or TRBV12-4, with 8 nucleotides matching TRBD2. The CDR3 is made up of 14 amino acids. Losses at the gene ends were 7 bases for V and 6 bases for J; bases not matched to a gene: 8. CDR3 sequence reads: CASKIAGPLNEQFF. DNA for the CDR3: TGTGCCAGCAAAATAGCGGGACCGCTCAATGAGCAGTTCTTC.

CDR3 region: CSARTSGRISETQYF. DNA for the CDR3: TGCAGTGCTAGGACTAGCGGGAGGATCAGCGAGACCCAGTACTTC. V gene TRBV20-1 combines with J gene TRBJ2-5; TRBD2 matches at 13 bases. CDR1 is DFQATT, CDR2 SNEGSKA, per germline (reference sequence). The J segment lost 5 bases and the V segment lost 3 bases, leaving 6 bases of the junction unmatched. This CDR3 spans 15 amino acids.

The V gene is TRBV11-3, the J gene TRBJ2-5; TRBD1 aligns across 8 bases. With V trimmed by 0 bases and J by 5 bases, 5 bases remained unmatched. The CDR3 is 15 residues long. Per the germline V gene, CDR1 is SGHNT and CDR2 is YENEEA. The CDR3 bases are TGTGCCAGCAGCTTAGAGTCGACAGGGGTGGAGACCCAGTACTTC. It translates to CASSLESTGVETQYF.

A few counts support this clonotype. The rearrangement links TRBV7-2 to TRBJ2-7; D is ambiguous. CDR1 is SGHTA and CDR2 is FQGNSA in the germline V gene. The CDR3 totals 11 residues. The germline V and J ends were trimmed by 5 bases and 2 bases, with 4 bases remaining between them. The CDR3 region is CASSPAYEQYF. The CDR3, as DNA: TGTGCCAGCAGCCCCGCCTACGAGCAGTACTTC.

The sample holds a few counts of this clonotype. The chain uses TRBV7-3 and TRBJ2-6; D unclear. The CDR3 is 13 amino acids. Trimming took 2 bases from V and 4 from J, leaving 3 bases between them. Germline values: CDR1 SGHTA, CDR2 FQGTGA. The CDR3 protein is CASSLAGANVLTF. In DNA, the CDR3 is TGTGCCAGCAGCTTAGCCGGGGCCAACGTCCTGACTTTC.

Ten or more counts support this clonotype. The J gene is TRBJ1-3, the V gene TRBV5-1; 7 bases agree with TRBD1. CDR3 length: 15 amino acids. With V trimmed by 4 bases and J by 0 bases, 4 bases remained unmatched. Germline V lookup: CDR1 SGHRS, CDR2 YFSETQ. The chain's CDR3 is CASSVGQSSGNTIYF. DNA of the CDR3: TGCGCCAGCAGCGTGGGACAGAGCTCTGGAAACACCATATATTTT.

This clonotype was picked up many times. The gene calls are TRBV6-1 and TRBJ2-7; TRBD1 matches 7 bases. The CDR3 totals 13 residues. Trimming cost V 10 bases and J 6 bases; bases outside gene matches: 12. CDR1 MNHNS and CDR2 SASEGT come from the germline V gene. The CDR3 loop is CATIRQGSSEQYF. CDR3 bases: TGTGCCACCATTCGACAGGGAAGTTCCGAGCAGTACTTC.

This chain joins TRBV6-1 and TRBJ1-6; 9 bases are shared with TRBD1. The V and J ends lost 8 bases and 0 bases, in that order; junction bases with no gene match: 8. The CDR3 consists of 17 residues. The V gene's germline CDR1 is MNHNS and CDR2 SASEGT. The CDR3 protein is CASRDRVSSSYNSPLHF. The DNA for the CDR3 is TGTGCCAGCCGGGACAGGGTCTCGAGCTCCTATAATTCACCCCTCCACTTT.

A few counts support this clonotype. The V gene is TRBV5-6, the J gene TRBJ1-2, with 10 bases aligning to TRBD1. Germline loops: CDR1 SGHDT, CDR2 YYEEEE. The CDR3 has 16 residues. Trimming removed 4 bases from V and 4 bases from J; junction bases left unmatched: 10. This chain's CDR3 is CASSPGQGGVFYGYTF. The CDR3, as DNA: TGTGCCAGCAGCCCAGGACAGGGGGGAGTATTCTATGGCTACACCTTC.